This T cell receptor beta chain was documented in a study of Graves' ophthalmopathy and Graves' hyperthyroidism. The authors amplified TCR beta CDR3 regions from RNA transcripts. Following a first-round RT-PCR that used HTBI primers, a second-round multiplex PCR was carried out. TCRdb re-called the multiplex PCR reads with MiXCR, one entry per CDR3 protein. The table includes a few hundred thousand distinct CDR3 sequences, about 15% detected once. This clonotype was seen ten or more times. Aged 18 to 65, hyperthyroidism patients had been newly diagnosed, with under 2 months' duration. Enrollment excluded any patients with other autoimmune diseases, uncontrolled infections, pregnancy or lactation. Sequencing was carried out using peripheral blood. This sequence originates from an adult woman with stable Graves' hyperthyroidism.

The CDR3 loop reads CASSVAGYQPQHF. The DNA of the CDR3 is TGTGCCAGCAGTGTGGCAGGGTATCAGCCCCAGCATTTT. This chain uses TRBV6-1 with TRBJ1-5; D is possibly TRBD1 (5 bases). Trimming took off 4 bases at V and 5 bases at J, with 9 bases between the two ends. The CDR3 contains 13 residues. Germline V gives CDR1 MNHNS, CDR2 SASEGT.